This passage covers 32 T cell receptor beta chains from one sample sequenced in a study of read filtering for tumor transcriptome and immune sequencing. Molecular barcoded adaptors covering alpha/delta and beta/gamma chains were used on roughly 370 ng RNA. TCRdb reprocessed the reads with MiXCR, giving one entry per CDR3 protein. The sample contains around 38,000 distinct CDR3 sequences, about an eighth of which appear only once. The sample was a population of CD138-negative cells sorted from bone marrow. These receptor sequences come from a donor aged 40 or over with multiple myeloma.

There are many counts of this clonotype. The junction does not match germline at one end; this may be a read error. This chain uses TRBV6-2 or TRBV6-3 with TRBJ2-1, with D perhaps matching TRBD2 (5 bases). The CDR3 spans 13 residues. The germline V gene has CDR1 MNHEY and CDR2 SVGEGT. The CDR3 sequence: CASSGSVYNKQFF. The CDR3 coding sequence is TGTGCCAGCAGTGGGAGCGTCTACAATAAGCAGTTCTTC.

With respect to this clonotype: The junction differs from germline at one of its ends, possibly a read error. V and J are TRBV28 and TRBJ2-2; D may be TRBD2 (6 bases). CDR1 is MDHEN, CDR2 SYDVKM, per germline. This CDR3 has 18 residues. CDR3 sequence (DNA): TGTGCCAGCACCAAAATGACCGGGGGAGTCGGCGCCACCGGGGGGCTGTTTTTT. This encodes CASTKMTGGVGATGGLFF.

Ten or more counts support this clonotype. The chain recombines TRBV7-9 with TRBJ2-7, with TRBD1 matching 9 bases. The CDR3 runs 17 residues. Trimming at V came to 1 base and at J to 5 bases, leaving 12 bases not matched to a gene. Looked up from germline, CDR1 is SEHNR and CDR2 is FQNEAQ (reference sequence). The CDR3 protein is CASSLVGGTGIGHEQYF. The CDR3 DNA sequence: TGTGCCAGCAGCTTAGTTGGGGGGACAGGGATTGGTCACGAGCAGTACTTC.

This clonotype has a count of ten or more. V is TRBV6-5 and J is TRBJ1-1; D is unresolved. The germline V and J ends were trimmed by 0 bases and 4 bases, with 9 bases remaining between them. The CDR3 consists of 14 residues. The germline V gene encodes CDR1 MNHEY and CDR2 SVGAGI. The CDR3 reads CASSYSAGGTEAFF. CDR3 coding DNA: TGTGCCAGCAGTTACTCGGCAGGAGGCACTGAAGCTTTCTTT.

On this clonotype: A read error may explain this, as a much larger clone is one base away. The V and J genes are TRBV7-2 and TRBJ2-1, with D tentatively TRBD1 or TRBD2 (5 bases each). Germline V gene sequence: CDR1 SGHTA, CDR2 FQGNSA. The CDR3 is 13 residues long. In DNA, the CDR3 is TGTGCCAGCAGCTCGACGTGGGGGAATGAGCAGTCCTTC. Amino acid sequence: CASSSTWGNEQSF.

At least ten counts were recorded for this clonotype. This rearrangement joins TRBV20-1 to TRBJ1-1; D is undetermined. The CDR3 spans 13 residues. CDR1 DFQATT and CDR2 SNEGSKA come from the germline V gene (reference sequence). Deletions cut 3 bases from V and 1 base from J, with 9 bases between. DNA for the CDR3: TGCAGTGCTAGTGGAGGGTCGAACACTGAAGCTTTCTTT. Its translation: CSASGGSNTEAFF.

This clonotype came up many times. The chain links TRBV27 to TRBJ2-3, with 12 nucleotides matching TRBD2. CDR3 length: 18 amino acids. V gave up 5 bases and J gave up 0 bases; unmatched junction bases: 9. Germline V gives CDR1 MNHEY, CDR2 SMNVEV (reference sequence). Here the CDR3 DNA reads TGTGCCAGCAGTCCGCAATTTGGGACTAGCGGGAGCACAGATACGCAGTATTTT. Protein sequence: CASSPQFGTSGSTDTQYF.

This chain connects TRBV5-1 to TRBJ2-5; D is tentatively TRBD1 or TRBD2 (5 bases each). Germline CDR1 SGHRS, CDR2 YFSETQ. The CDR3 is made up of 13 amino acids. V dropped 4 bases and J dropped 1 base, with 8 bases sitting between them. CDR3 protein: CASSRDGQETQYF. The CDR3 DNA follows: TGCGCCAGCAGCCGGGACGGCCAAGAGACCCAGTACTTC.

There are many counts of this clonotype. The genes are TRBV20-1 and TRBJ1-1; D unclear. Trimming removed 0 bases at V and 2 bases at J, with 10 bases between. Germline assignment: CDR1 DFQATT and CDR2 SNEGSKA (reference sequence). The CDR3 length is 14 residues. The CDR3 sequence is CSARDRRVNTEAFF. CDR3 bases: TGCAGTGCTAGAGATCGGCGGGTCAACACTGAAGCTTTCTTT.

In its sample, this clonotype was seen many times. This chain joins TRBV19 and TRBJ2-1, with a weak D call TRBD2 (6 bases). The CDR3 has 15 amino acids. Germline values: CDR1 LNHDA, CDR2 SQIVND (reference sequence). Trimming shortened V by 4 bases and J by 5 bases, and 15 bases separated the two germline ends. The CDR3, as DNA: TGTGCCAGTAGTACCCTAGGAGCGGGTCACAATGAGCAGTTCTTC. It yields the protein CASSTLGAGHNEQFF. Filled out from reference TRBV19 and TRBJ2-1, the complete variable domain reads DGGITQSPKYLFRKEGQNVTLSCEQNLNHDAMYWYRQDPGQGLRLIYYSQIVNDFQKGDIAEGYSVSREKKESFPLTVTSAQKNPTAFYLCASSTLGAGHNEQFFGPGTRLTVL.

The chain links TRBV6-2 or TRBV6-3 to TRBJ2-2, with D possibly called TRBD1 or TRBD2 (5 bases each). Per the germline V gene, CDR1 is MNHEY and CDR2 is SVGEGT. CDR3 length: 16 residues. Trimming took 0 bases from V and 7 from J, leaving 15 bases between them. The CDR3 loop is CASSYSGTLKDGELFF. The CDR3, as DNA: TGTGCCAGCAGTTACTCTGGGACCCTCAAAGACGGGGAGCTGTTTTTT.

This clonotype was observed many times. This chain joins TRBV5-5 and TRBJ2-7; 10 bases match TRBD1. V gave up 6 bases and J gave up 3 bases; unmatched junction bases: 9. Germline assignment: CDR1 SGHKS and CDR2 YYEKEE (reference sequence). The CDR3 length is 15 residues. In DNA form, the CDR3 reads TGTGCCAGCACCCGACCGGACAGGGGGGTCTACGAGCAGTACTTC. This codes for CASTRPDRGVYEQYF.

As concerns this clonotype: A much larger clone differs by one base, so this may be a read error. The rearrangement uses TRBV3-1 and TRBJ1-2, with a weak D call TRBD1 (6 bases). The germline V gene encodes CDR1 LGHDT and CDR2 YNNKEL (reference sequence). The length of the CDR3 is 11 residues. DNA for the CDR3: TGTGCCAGCAGGACAGGAACAGACTACGCCTTC. This encodes CASRTGTDYAF.

As regards this clonotype: A read error may be the cause here, since a much bigger clone is one base away. The CDR3 bases are TGCAGTGCTCTAGCGGAAGAGCGGTTCTTC. Translation gives CSALAEERFF. This chain links TRBV20-1 with TRBJ2-1, with TRBD2 identical over 7 bases. This CDR3 region has 10 residues. In germline, CDR1 is DFQATT, CDR2 SNEGSKA (reference sequence).

V and J are TRBV20-1 and TRBJ2-7; TRBD2 agrees at 8 bases. V lost 3 bases and J lost 5; bases outside the gene matches: 9. Germline assignment: CDR1 DFQATT and CDR2 SNEGSKA (reference sequence). The CDR3 is 14 residues long. Here the CDR3 reads CSASGGRFQNEQYF. The CDR3 nucleotides are TGCAGTGCTAGTGGCGGGAGGTTCCAAAACGAGCAGTACTTC.

This clonotype was seen at least ten times. J is TRBJ2-3 and V is TRBV18, with 10 bases matching TRBD1. The germline CDR1 and CDR2 sequences are KGHSH and LQKENI. The V and J ends lost 3 bases and 7 bases, in that order; junction bases with no gene match: 7. The CDR3 loop spans 15 amino acids. The CDR3 DNA follows: TGTGCCAGCTCACCCGGGACAGGGGCACAATATACGCAGTATTTT. The encoded protein is CASSPGTGAQYTQYF.

Many counts were recorded for this clonotype. V gene TRBV28 combines with J gene TRBJ2-1; unclear D gene. The V gene lost 2 bases and the J gene lost 13 bases, with 12 bases spanning the gap. The CDR3 spans 12 residues. CDR1 is MDHEN, CDR2 SYDVKM, per germline. Written as DNA, the CDR3 is TGTGCCAGCAGTTTAGAAGCAGGTTTTCAGTTCTTC. Residues: CASSLEAGFQFF.

This clonotype has ten or more counts. The chain carries TRBV28 and TRBJ1-1; TRBD1 might be the D (6 bases). V lost 9 bases and J lost 2, with 10 bases in between. Looked up from germline, CDR1 is MDHEN and CDR2 is SYDVKM. CDR3 length equals 12 residues. The CDR3 sequence: CASRQANTEAFF. For the CDR3, the DNA is TGTGCCAGTCGACAGGCCAACACTGAAGCTTTCTTT.

A word on this clonotype: A much larger clone sits a single nucleotide away, making a read error possible. In DNA form, the CDR3 reads TGTGCCAGCAACAAACCGGGACAGGGGGCGGAGACCCAGTACTTC. Translated: CASNKPGQGAETQYF. This chain links TRBV12-3 or TRBV12-4 with TRBJ2-5; TRBD1 aligns across 12 bases. J was trimmed by 5 bases and V by 7 bases; bases with no gene match: 8. The CDR3 is 15 residues long.

This clonotype appeared many times. The rearrangement joins TRBV4-2 to TRBJ2-1; TRBD1 matches at 10 bases. The V segment lost 4 bases and the J segment 4 bases; nucleotides outside the gene matches: 10. The CDR3 contains 17 residues. CDR1 and CDR2 from the germline V gene are LGHNA and YNFKEQ. The CDR3 DNA reads as TGTGCCAGCAGCCGATCGAAGGGACAGGGGCCATACAATGAGCAGTTCTTC. It encodes CASSRSKGQGPYNEQFF.

In its sample, this clonotype was seen many times. The chain links TRBV14 to TRBJ2-4; maybe TRBD2 (6 bases). CDR3 length: 20 residues. Trimming took 0 bases from V and 0 from J, leaving 21 bases between them. The V gene's germline CDR1 is SGHDN and CDR2 FVKESK. Here the CDR3 DNA reads TGTGCCAGCAGCCAAGATTTACGGGGGACCGGTCTACTAGCCAAAAACATTCAGTACTTC. Protein product: CASSQDLRGTGLLAKNIQYF.

This chain uses TRBV7-3 with TRBJ2-7; D is undetermined. CDR1 is SGHTA, CDR2 FQGTGA, per germline. CDR3 size: 17 residues. Trimming pared 3 bases from V and 2 bases from J, leaving 20 bases between. Here the CDR3 reads CASSLQPTRVGPYEQYF. The CDR3 DNA sequence: TGTGCCAGCAGCTTGCAACCCACCCGGGTAGGACCCTACGAGCAGTACTTC.

This clonotype was observed many times. The rearrangement links TRBV5-1 to TRBJ2-3; 9 bases align to TRBD2. Germline CDR1 and CDR2: SGHRS and YFSETQ. V dropped 0 bases and J dropped 6; count of bases not matched to a gene: 8. There are 16 residues in the CDR3. In DNA, the CDR3 is TGCGCCAGCAGCTTGGCGGCTAGCGGGATGGGTGATACGCAGTATTTT. Its translation is CASSLAASGMGDTQYF.

The rearrangement joins TRBV28 to TRBJ2-6, with 7 bases that match TRBD1. Germline values: CDR1 MDHEN, CDR2 SYDVKM. The length of the CDR3 is 15 residues. V was clipped by 6 bases and J by 2 bases; unmatched bases: 4. The CDR3 nucleotides read TGTGCCAGCAGCTCCACAGGGGCTGGGGCCAACGTCCTGACTTTC. It is translated as CASSSTGAGANVLTF.

This clonotype was found many times. The V and J genes are TRBV6-6 and TRBJ2-1; 7 bases match TRBD2. The CDR3 loop spans 16 amino acids. Germline V gene lookup returns CDR1 MNHNY and CDR2 SVGAGI (reference sequence). V was clipped by 2 bases and J by 3 bases; unmatched bases: 7. For the CDR3, the DNA is TGTGCCAGCAGTTACGGGGGGGTGCTAATCTACAATGAGCAGTTCTTC. It codes for CASSYGGVLIYNEQFF.

This clonotype was seen at least ten times. The gene calls are TRBV5-1 and TRBJ2-2, with TRBD1 matching 8 bases. Germline trimming cut 3 bases from V and 1 base from J; bases unmatched to any gene: 5. This CDR3 spans 16 amino acids. CDR1 is SGHRS and CDR2 is YFSETQ in the germline V gene. CDR3 in amino acids: CASSSQGTGNTGELFF. CDR3 bases: TGCGCCAGCAGCTCGCAAGGGACAGGGAACACCGGGGAGCTGTTTTTT.

This clonotype was seen at least ten times. The V and J genes are TRBV7-8 and TRBJ2-3, with TRBD2 matching over 10 bases. Germline-derived CDR1 and CDR2 are SGHVS and FQNEAQ. This CDR3 comprises 16 residues. V was clipped by 2 bases and J by 3 bases; unmatched bases: 5. This chain's CDR3 is CASSLRLAGRTDTQYF. The DNA for the CDR3 is TGTGCCAGCAGCTTAAGACTAGCGGGTAGAACAGATACGCAGTATTTT.

This clonotype was picked up a small number of times. The rearrangement uses TRBV7-2 and TRBJ2-7; a weak D match, TRBD1 (6 bases). CDR1 SGHTA and CDR2 FQGNSA come from the germline V gene. V dropped 1 base and J dropped 2 bases, with 15 bases sitting between them. This CDR3 contains 16 residues. Written as DNA, the CDR3 is TGTGCCAGCAGCTTAGATTTTATGGACAGACCCTACGAGCAGTACTTC. Translating it yields CASSLDFMDRPYEQYF.

This clonotype was counted many times. The chain couples TRBV5-1 to TRBJ2-7; TRBD2 matches 13 bases. The germline CDR1 and CDR2 sequences are SGHRS and YFSETQ. V lost 1 base to trimming and J lost 5 bases; unmatched junction nucleotides: 0. The CDR3 has 14 residues. In DNA form, the CDR3 reads TGCGCCAGCAGCTTGACTAGCGGGAGGGACGAGCAGTACTTC. It yields the protein CASSLTSGRDEQYF.

A word on this clonotype: A read error is likely here: a far larger clone is one base away. CDR3 DNA sequence: TGTGCCAGCAGCCAACCCGGGACGGGATACAATGAGCAGTTCTTC. Residues: CASSQPGTGYNEQFF. V usage is TRBV7-3 and J usage is TRBJ2-1; D is tentatively TRBD1 or TRBD2 (5 bases each). In germline, CDR1 is SGHTA, CDR2 FQGTGA. V gave up 5 bases and J gave up 4 bases, with 15 bases separating them. The CDR3 totals 15 residues.

This clonotype was counted at least ten times. The rearrangement uses TRBV5-4 and TRBJ2-7; 14 nucleotides agree with TRBD2. The V gene's germline CDR1 is SGHNT and CDR2 YYREEE (reference sequence). The length of the CDR3 is 16 residues. The ends lost 4 bases at V and 1 base at J; junction bases unmatched: 4. The CDR3 nucleotides are TGTGCCAGCAGCGTCGGGACTAGCGGGAGTTCCTACGAGCAGTACTTC. As protein: CASSVGTSGSSYEQYF.

On this clonotype: A much larger clonotype is one base distant, so this may be a read error. In DNA form, the CDR3 reads TGCAGCGCCTCTAGCCCTTCCGAGACCCAGTACTTC. It yields the protein CSASSPSETQYF. The rearrangement uses TRBV29-1 and TRBJ2-5; tentative D call: TRBD2 (5 bases). V shed 7 bases and J shed 5 bases, with 14 bases lying between them. The germline V gene encodes CDR1 SQVTM and CDR2 ANQGSEA. The CDR3 runs to 12 residues.